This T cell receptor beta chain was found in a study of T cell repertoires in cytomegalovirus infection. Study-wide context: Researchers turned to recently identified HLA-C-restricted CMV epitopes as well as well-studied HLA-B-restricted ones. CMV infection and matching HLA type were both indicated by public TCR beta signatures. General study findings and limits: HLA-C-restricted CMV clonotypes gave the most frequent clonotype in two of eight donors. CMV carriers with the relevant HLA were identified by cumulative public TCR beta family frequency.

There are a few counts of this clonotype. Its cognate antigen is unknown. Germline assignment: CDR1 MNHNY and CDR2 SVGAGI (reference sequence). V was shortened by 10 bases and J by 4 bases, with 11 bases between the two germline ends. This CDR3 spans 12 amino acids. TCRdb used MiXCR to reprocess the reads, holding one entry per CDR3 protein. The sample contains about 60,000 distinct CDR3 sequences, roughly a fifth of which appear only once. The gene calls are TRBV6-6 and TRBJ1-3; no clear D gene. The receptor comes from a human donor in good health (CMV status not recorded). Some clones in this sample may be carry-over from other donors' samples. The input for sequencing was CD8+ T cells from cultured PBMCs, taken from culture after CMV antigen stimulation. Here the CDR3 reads CATGRRGNTIYF. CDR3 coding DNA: TGTGCCACCGGACGTCGCGGAAACACCATATATTTT.